These 18 T cell receptor beta chains were sequenced from one sample in a study of blood T cells in healthy people across ages. Together with a sample-barcoded 5' primer, a J-beta primer mix was included in a second PCR lasting about 7 to 11 cycles. TCRdb passed the 5' RACE reads through MiXCR, listing each CDR3 protein once. Among around 620,000 distinct CDR3 sequences, 27% were seen once, and the ten largest hold approximately 18%. The sample consisted of blood. The receptors stem from a woman between 65 and 79 years old in good health.

V and J are TRBV30 and TRBJ1-1; TRBD1 matches 7 bases. CDR3 length equals 16 residues. Per germline, CDR1 GTSNPN and CDR2 SVGIG (reference sequence). V was pared by 6 bases and J by 0 bases, with 13 bases of the junction left unmatched. Written as DNA, the CDR3 is TGTGCCTGCAGGTCGACAGGGTCAAGACTGAACACTGAAGCTTTCTTT. Translation gives CACRSTGSRLNTEAFF.

V gene TRBV7-9 combines with J gene TRBJ2-5; D not resolved. The ends were cut back, 4 bases at V and 4 bases at J, with 16 bases in the middle. The germline V gene encodes CDR1 SEHNR and CDR2 FQNEAQ (reference sequence). This CDR3 is built from 15 residues. The CDR3 spells CASSSILRARETQYF. The DNA for the CDR3 is TGTGCCAGCAGCTCAATACTCCGGGCCAGAGAGACCCAGTACTTC.

The J gene is TRBJ2-1, the V gene TRBV5-3, with 11 positions matching TRBD2. TRBV5-3 is recorded as an ORF, its role being uncertain. This CDR3 has 17 residues. V lost 0 bases and J lost 4; bases outside the gene matches: 6. The CDR3 coding sequence is TGTGCCAGAAGCTTGGGACTAGCGGGACCAATTTACAATGAGCAGTTCTTC. This gives the protein CARSLGLAGPIYNEQFF.

V and J are TRBV7-2 and TRBJ1-5; the match to TRBD1 covers 7 bases. Germline V gene sequence: CDR1 SGHTA, CDR2 FQGNSA. The trim removed 3 bases at V and 8 bases at J, leaving 13 bases unmatched. This CDR3 is built from 16 residues. CDR3 amino acids: CASSLGQRLGVEPQHF. The CDR3 coding sequence is TGTGCCAGCAGCTTGGGACAGCGGCTGGGTGTAGAGCCCCAGCATTTT.

This clonotype was counted a few times. The chain links TRBV6-2 or TRBV6-3 to TRBJ2-1, with TRBD2 matching 7 bases. The V gene's germline CDR1 is MNHEY and CDR2 SVGEGT. The CDR3 runs 14 residues. V was clipped by 7 bases and J by 4 bases; unmatched bases: 7. The CDR3 DNA reads as TGTGCCAGCACGCAAGCGGGGTCGTACAATGAGCAGTTCTTC. Translation: CASTQAGSYNEQFF.

The CDR3 loop is CASSPSPLGGTDTQYF. The CDR3 DNA reads TGTGCCAGCAGCCCGTCGCCGTTGGGGGGCACAGATACGCAGTATTTT. This sequence joins TRBV7-2 and TRBJ2-3; either TRBD1 or TRBD2 may supply D (5 bases each). V lost 5 bases and J lost 1, with 16 bases in between. In germline, CDR1 is SGHTA, CDR2 FQGNSA. CDR3 length: 16 residues.

The V call is TRBV9, the J call TRBJ2-3, with 9 bases matching TRBD2. Trimming took 10 bases from V and 9 from J; bases not matched to a gene: 15. This CDR3 comprises 14 residues. Germline loops: CDR1 SGDLS, CDR2 YYNGEE. CDR3 protein: CASSGVAGVETQYF. The CDR3 DNA reads as TGTGCCTCCTCCGGGGTAGCGGGGGTTGAGACGCAGTATTTT. Filled out from reference TRBV9 and TRBJ2-3, the complete variable domain reads DSGVTQTPKHLITATGQRVTLRCSPRSGDLSVYWYQQSLDQGLQFLIQYYNGEERAKGNILERFSAQQFPDLHSELNLSSLELGDSALYFCASSGVAGVETQYFGPGTRLTVL.

This clonotype was observed a few times. This sequence joins TRBV5-1 and TRBJ2-3; 8 bases match TRBD2. J gave up 0 bases and V 4 bases, and 10 bases lay outside the gene matches. The CDR3 is 17 amino acids. Germline CDR1 SGHRS, CDR2 YFSETQ. The CDR3 sequence: CASSRSTSGGSTDTQYF. The CDR3 nucleotides read TGCGCCAGCAGCCGATCGACCAGCGGGGGCAGCACAGATACGCAGTATTTT.

The chain carries TRBV5-6 and TRBJ2-1; D call uncertain. V lost 0 bases to trimming and J lost 0 bases, with 7 bases between them. The CDR3 covers 15 residues. Germline loops: CDR1 SGHDT, CDR2 YYEEEE. DNA for the CDR3: TGTGCCAGCAGCTTGGTTGGGTACTCCTACAATGAGCAGTTCTTC. The encoded protein is CASSLVGYSYNEQFF.

The genes are TRBV6-6 and TRBJ2-3, with a weak D call TRBD2 (5 bases). The CDR3 runs 14 residues. CDR1 and CDR2 (germline): MNHNY, SVGAGI (reference sequence). Trimming cost V 6 bases and J 4 bases, with 14 bases left between them. CDR3 nucleotide sequence: TGTGCCAGCAGATCGACCCGGCGGGCAGATACGCAGTATTTT. It codes for CASRSTRRADTQYF.

This chain links TRBV6-1 with TRBJ1-5; D gene unclear. This CDR3 is built from 18 residues. With 6 bases removed from V and 2 bases from J, the gap between germline ends came to 23 bases. Per the germline V gene, CDR1 is MNHNS and CDR2 is SASEGT. CDR3 amino acids: CASRGGHSRTRGNQPQHF. CDR3 nucleotide sequence: TGTGCCAGCAGGGGAGGCCACTCGAGGACGAGGGGCAATCAGCCCCAGCATTTT.

This chain joins TRBV20-1 and TRBJ2-3, with unresolved D. V was cut by 5 bases and J by 0 bases, with 15 bases left in between. The CDR3 runs 15 residues. The germline gives CDR1 DFQATT, CDR2 SNEGSKA (reference sequence). DNA for the CDR3: TGCAGTGCTTCGCGATCGACTTATAGCACAGATACGCAGTATTTT. It codes for CSASRSTYSTDTQYF.

The chain has TRBV4-1 and TRBJ1-4; D might be TRBD1 (6 bases). Trimming cost V 3 bases and J 4 bases, with 9 bases left between them. Germline V gene lookup returns CDR1 MGHRA and CDR2 YSYEKL. The CDR3 extends over 14 amino acids. CDR3 DNA sequence: TGCGCCAGCAGCCACCGGGACAATAATGAAAAACTGTTTTTT. It codes for CASSHRDNNEKLFF.

In its sample, this clonotype was seen many times. V is TRBV7-3 and J is TRBJ2-3, with 13 bases aligning to TRBD2. V dropped 5 bases and J dropped 1; count of bases not matched to a gene: 3. CDR3 length: 16 amino acids. Germline CDR1 and CDR2: SGHTA and FQGTGA. CDR3 DNA sequence: TGTGCCAGCAGCCCCGGACTAGCGGGGGGCACAGATACGCAGTATTTT. It is translated as CASSPGLAGGTDTQYF.

The gene calls are TRBV12-3 or TRBV12-4 and TRBJ2-5; TRBD1 agrees at 8 bases. The ends lost 7 bases at V and 4 bases at J; junction bases unmatched: 8. The CDR3 extends over 14 amino acids. The CDR3 DNA reads as TGTGCCAGCACCTCTAGGGGGACAGGAGAGACCCAGTACTTC. Translated: CASTSRGTGETQYF.

V usage is TRBV7-2 and J usage is TRBJ2-6; D is unresolved. Trimming took 3 bases from V and 1 from J, leaving 7 bases between them. The germline CDR1 and CDR2 sequences are SGHTA and FQGNSA. The length of the CDR3 is 15 residues. CDR3: CASSFLVSGANVLTF. The CDR3 nucleotides are TGTGCCAGCAGCTTCCTGGTTTCTGGGGCCAACGTCCTGACTTTC.

The chain employs TRBV2 and TRBJ2-5, with D possibly matching TRBD2 (5 bases). The CDR3 totals 14 residues. Germline V gives CDR1 SNHLY, CDR2 FYNNEI. With 1 base removed from V and 6 bases from J, the gap between germline ends came to 12 bases. CDR3 nucleotides: TGTGCCAGCAGTGAAGGCCTAGCTGCGAAGACCCAGTACTTC. As protein: CASSEGLAAKTQYF.

This clonotype has a handful of counts. For the CDR3, the DNA is TGTGCCAGCAGTTCGGAACCGGGACGACAAAACATTCAGTACTTC. Encoded protein: CASSSEPGRQNIQYF. The gene calls are TRBV28 and TRBJ2-4; D tentatively reads TRBD1 or TRBD2 (5 bases each). Germline values: CDR1 MDHEN, CDR2 SYDVKM. This CDR3 contains 15 residues. Trimming pared 4 bases from V and 5 bases from J, leaving 15 bases between.